This TCR beta chain was documented in a study of blood T cell repertoires in COVID-19. Study context: Donors in the United States, Italy and Spain gave samples during acute or convalescent COVID-19. PBMCs, B-cell-depleted T cells, or T cells were the source of the cDNA or gDNA that made up the material.

Under the authors' procedure: Reference gene primer amplification in the assay estimated nucleated cell counts. Clones were read by immunoSEQ multiplex PCR, and TCRdb kept only the in-frame ones, dropping some. The D gene and trimming were derived from the DNA, and the V and J assignments and clone size from that table. The table includes 200,000 or so clones, about 87% detected once. The CDR3 totals 13 residues. CDR1 and CDR2 (germline): SGHVS, FNYEAQ. The V end was cut by 4 bases, the J end by 5 bases, with 6 bases between. Seattle cases were enrolled at active infection and followed longitudinally.

The clonotype originates from a man between 25 and 39 years old with COVID-19, enrolled during active disease. Input material: peripheral blood. The chain uses TRBV7-6 and TRBJ1-6; D is uncertain. This CDR3 reads CASSSQNNSPLHF. In DNA, the CDR3 is TGTGCCAGCAGCTCCCAAAATAATTCACCCCTCCACTTT.